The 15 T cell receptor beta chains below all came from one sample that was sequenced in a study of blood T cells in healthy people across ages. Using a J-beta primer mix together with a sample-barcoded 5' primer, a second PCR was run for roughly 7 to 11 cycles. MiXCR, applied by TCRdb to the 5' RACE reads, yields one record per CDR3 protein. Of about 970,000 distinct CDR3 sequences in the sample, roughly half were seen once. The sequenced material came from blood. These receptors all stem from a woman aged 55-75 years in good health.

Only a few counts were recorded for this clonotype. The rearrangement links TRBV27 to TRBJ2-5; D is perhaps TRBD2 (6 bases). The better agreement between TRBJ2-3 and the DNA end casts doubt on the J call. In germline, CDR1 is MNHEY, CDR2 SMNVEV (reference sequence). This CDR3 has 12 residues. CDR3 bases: TGTGCCAGCAGTTGGCGGGGTGAGACGCAGTATTTT. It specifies CASSWRGETQYF.

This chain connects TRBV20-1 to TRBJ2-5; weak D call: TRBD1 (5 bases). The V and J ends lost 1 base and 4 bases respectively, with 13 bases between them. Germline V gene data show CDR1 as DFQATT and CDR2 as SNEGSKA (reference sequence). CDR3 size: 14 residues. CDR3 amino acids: CSARVWTPGETQYF. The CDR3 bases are TGCAGTGCTAGAGTGTGGACACCCGGAGAGACCCAGTACTTC.

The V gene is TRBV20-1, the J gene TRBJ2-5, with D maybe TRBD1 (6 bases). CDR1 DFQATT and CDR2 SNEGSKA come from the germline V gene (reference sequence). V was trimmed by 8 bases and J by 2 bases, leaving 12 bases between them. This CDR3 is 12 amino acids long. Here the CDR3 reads CSSGQNQETQYF. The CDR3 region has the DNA TGCAGTTCAGGACAGAATCAAGAGACCCAGTACTTC.

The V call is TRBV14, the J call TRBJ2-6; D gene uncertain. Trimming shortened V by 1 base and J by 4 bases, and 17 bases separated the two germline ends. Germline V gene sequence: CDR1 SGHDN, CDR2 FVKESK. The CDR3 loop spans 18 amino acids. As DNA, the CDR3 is TGTGCCAGCAGCCAAGTTCTTATTGGAACGACGGGGGCCAACGTCCTGACTTTC. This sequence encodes CASSQVLIGTTGANVLTF.

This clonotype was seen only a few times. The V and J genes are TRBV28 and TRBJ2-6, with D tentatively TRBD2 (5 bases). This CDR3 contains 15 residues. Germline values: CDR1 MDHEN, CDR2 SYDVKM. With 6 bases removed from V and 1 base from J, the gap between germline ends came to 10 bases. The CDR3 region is CASRRRGSGANVLTF. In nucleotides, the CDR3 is TGTGCCAGCAGACGTCGGGGTTCTGGGGCCAACGTCCTGACTTTC.

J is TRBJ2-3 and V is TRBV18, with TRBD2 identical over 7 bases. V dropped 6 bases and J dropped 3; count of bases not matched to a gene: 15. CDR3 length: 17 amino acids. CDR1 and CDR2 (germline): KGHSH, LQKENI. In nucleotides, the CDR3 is TGTGCCAGCTCCCTAAATCCTTTTGCGGGAGAAACAGATACGCAGTATTTT. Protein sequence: CASSLNPFAGETDTQYF.

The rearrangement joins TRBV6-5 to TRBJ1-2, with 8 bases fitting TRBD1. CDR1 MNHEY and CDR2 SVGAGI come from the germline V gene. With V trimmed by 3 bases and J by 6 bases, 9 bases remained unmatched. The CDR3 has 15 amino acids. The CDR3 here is CASSYSDRGINGYTF. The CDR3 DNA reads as TGTGCCAGCAGTTATTCAGACAGGGGAATAAATGGCTACACCTTC.

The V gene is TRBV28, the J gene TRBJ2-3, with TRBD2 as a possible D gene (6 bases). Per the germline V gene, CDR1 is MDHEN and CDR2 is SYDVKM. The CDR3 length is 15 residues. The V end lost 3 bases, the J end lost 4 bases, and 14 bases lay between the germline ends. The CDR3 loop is CASSLARGGADTQYF. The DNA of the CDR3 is TGTGCCAGCAGTTTGGCGCGGGGTGGGGCAGATACGCAGTATTTT. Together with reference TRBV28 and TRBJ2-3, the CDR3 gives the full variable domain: DVKVTQSSRYLVKRTGEKVFLECVQDMDHENMFWYRQDPGLGLRLIYFSYDVKMKEKGDIPEGYSVSREKKERFSLILESASTNQTSMYLCASSLARGGADTQYFGPGTRLTVL.

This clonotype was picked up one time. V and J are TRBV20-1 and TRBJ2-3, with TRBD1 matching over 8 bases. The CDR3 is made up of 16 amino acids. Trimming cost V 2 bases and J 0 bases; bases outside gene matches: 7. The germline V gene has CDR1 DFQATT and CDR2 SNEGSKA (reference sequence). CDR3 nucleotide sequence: TGCAGTGCTAGACCCCCAGGGGGCCGTAGCACAGATACGCAGTATTTT. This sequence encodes CSARPPGGRSTDTQYF.

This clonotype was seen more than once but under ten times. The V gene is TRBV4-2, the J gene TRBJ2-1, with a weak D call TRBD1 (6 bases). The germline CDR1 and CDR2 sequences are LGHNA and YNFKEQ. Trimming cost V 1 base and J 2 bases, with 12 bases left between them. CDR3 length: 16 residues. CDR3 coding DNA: TGTGCCAGCAGCCAAGCGCAGGGGTCTACCTACAATGAGCAGTTCTTC. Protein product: CASSQAQGSTYNEQFF.

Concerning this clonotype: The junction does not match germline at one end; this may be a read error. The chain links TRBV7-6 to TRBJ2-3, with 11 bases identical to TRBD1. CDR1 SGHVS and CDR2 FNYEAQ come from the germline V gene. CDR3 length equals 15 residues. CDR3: CAGSQLGQGADTQYF. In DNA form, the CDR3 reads TGTGCCGGCAGCCAGCTGGGACAGGGGGCAGATACGCAGTATTTT.

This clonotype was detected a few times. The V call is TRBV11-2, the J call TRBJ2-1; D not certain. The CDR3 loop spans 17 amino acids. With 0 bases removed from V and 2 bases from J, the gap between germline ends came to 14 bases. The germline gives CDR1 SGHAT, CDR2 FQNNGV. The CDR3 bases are TGTGCCAGCAGCTTAGAACCCTCCGGACCGGCCTACAATGAGCAGTTCTTC. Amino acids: CASSLEPSGPAYNEQFF.

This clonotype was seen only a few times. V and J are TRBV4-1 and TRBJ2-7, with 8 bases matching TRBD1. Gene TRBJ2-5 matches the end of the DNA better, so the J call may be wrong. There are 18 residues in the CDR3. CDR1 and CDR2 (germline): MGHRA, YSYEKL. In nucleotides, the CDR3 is TGCGCCAGCACCCGTTGGCCAGGGGGCTTTGTTGTGGAGGAGACCCAGTACTTC. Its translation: CASTRWPGGFVVEETQYF.

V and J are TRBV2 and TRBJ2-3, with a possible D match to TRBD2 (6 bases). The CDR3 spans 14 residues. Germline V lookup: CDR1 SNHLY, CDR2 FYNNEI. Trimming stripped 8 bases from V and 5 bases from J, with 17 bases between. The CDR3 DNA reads TGTGCCAGCGGGGGAGGAGCCACGGGAGATACGCAGTATTTT. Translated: CASGGGATGDTQYF. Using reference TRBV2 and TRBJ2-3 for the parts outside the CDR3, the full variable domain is EPEVTQTPSHQVTQMGQEVILRCVPISNHLYFYWYRQILGQKVEFLVSFYNNEISEKSEIFDDQFSVERPDGSNFTLKIRSTKLEDSAMYFCASGGGATGDTQYFGPGTRLTVL.

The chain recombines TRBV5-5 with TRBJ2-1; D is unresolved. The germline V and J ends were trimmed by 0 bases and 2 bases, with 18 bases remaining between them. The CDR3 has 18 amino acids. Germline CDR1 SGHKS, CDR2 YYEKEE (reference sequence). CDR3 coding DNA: TGTGCCAGCAGCTTGGAGCTTACCGTAGGGATTCCCTACAATGAGCAGTTCTTC. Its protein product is CASSLELTVGIPYNEQFF.